These 30 T cell receptor beta chains originate from one sample sequenced in a study of identical twins (dated by TCRdb to 2015 to 2016). Library preparation employed 5' RACE. The listed sequencing device is Illumina HiSeq 2000. TCRdb reworked the public reads: Q25 trimming with fastp, MiXCR clone assembly, productive beta chains retained. All rows with the same CDR3 protein become a single entry with the most common DNA and genes. Within this sample are fewer than 550,000 distinct CDR3 sequences, with roughly 15% of them counted one time only. Of the sample, 0.35% to 0.45% is held by the ten largest clones. The same data also contributed to another study, on yellow fever vaccine responses in identical twins.

The sample comprised CD4+ T cells sorted from blood. These receptor sequences come from a woman younger than 30 in good health.

The genes are TRBV29-1 and TRBJ1-2, with D perhaps matching TRBD1 (5 bases). The CDR3 sequence is 14 residues long. The germline gives CDR1 SQVTM, CDR2 ANQGSEA. V was clipped by 0 bases and J by 8 bases, with 16 bases between them. The CDR3 coding sequence is TGCAGCGTTGAAGAAGGTGCAGGGTTGAACGGCTACACCTTC. Translation gives CSVEEGAGLNGYTF. The whole variable domain, remainder taken from reference TRBV29-1 and TRBJ1-2, is SAVISQKPSRDICQRGTSLTIQCQVDSQVTMMFWYRQQPGQSLTLIATANQGSEATYESGFVIDKFPISRPNLTFSTLTVSNMSPEDSSIYLCSVEEGAGLNGYTFGSGTRLTVV.

This clonotype was picked up a small number of times. The V and J genes are TRBV20-1 and TRBJ2-5; D is uncertain. V lost 6 bases, J lost 2 bases, and 16 bases lay in between. The CDR3 loop spans 14 amino acids. CDR1 DFQATT and CDR2 SNEGSKA come from the germline V gene (reference sequence). The CDR3 sequence: CSAGRAGNQETQYF. CDR3 nucleotide sequence: TGCAGTGCCGGCCGGGCTGGCAATCAAGAGACCCAGTACTTC.

This chain links TRBV24-1 with TRBJ2-2; D remains unclear. CDR3 length equals 13 residues. Germline V gives CDR1 KGHDR, CDR2 SFDVKD. Trimming left V 5 bases short and J 7 bases short, with 10 bases between. The CDR3 spells CATSGSGIGELFF. The CDR3 DNA follows: TGTGCCACCAGTGGATCTGGAATCGGGGAGCTGTTTTTT.

This clonotype was observed a handful of times. V gene TRBV4-1 combines with J gene TRBJ1-1; D remains unclear. The CDR3 spans 14 residues. Germline V gives CDR1 MGHRA, CDR2 YSYEKL. The ends were cut back, 1 base at V and 1 base at J, with 7 bases in the middle. This CDR3 is CASSQVLRNTEAFF. The CDR3 nucleotides read TGCGCCAGCAGCCAAGTACTTAGGAACACTGAAGCTTTCTTT.

Many counts were recorded for this clonotype. V usage is TRBV10-3 and J usage is TRBJ2-5; 10 nucleotides match TRBD1. The ends lost 10 bases at V and 5 bases at J; junction bases unmatched: 7. Germline loops: CDR1 ENHRY, CDR2 SYGVKD. The CDR3 sequence is 13 residues long. In nucleotides, the CDR3 is TGTGCCACGGGGACAGGGGTTTTGGAGACCCAGTACTTC. Translating it yields CATGTGVLETQYF.

The V call is TRBV6-2 or TRBV6-3, the J call TRBJ2-7; D is uncertain. The CDR3 consists of 15 residues. The germline V and J ends were trimmed by 3 bases and 3 bases, with 15 bases remaining between them. The germline V gene encodes CDR1 MNHEY and CDR2 SVGEGT. The CDR3 sequence: CASSYPKKTRYEQYV. The CDR3 bases are TGTGCCAGCAGTTATCCTAAAAAAACCCGCTACGAGCAGTACGTC.

The genes are TRBV10-3 and TRBJ1-5, with D tentatively TRBD1 (5 bases). The CDR3 consists of 14 residues. Trimming took 11 bases from V and 2 from J, leaving 16 bases between them. Germline V gives CDR1 ENHRY, CDR2 SYGVKD. The CDR3 DNA is TGTGCCGCCTCCGGGGCAAATGGCAATCAGCCCCAGCATTTT. Its translation: CAASGANGNQPQHF.

The chain joins TRBV24-1 to TRBJ2-1, with unresolved D. CDR3 size: 12 residues. Germline V CDR1 and CDR2: KGHDR, SFDVKD. V lost 8 bases, J lost 8 bases, and 12 bases lay in between. DNA of the CDR3: TGTGCCACCACCCCCCTCGGTGATGAGCAGTTCTTC. It yields the protein CATTPLGDEQFF.

The gene calls are TRBV10-3 and TRBJ2-2; 7 bases match TRBD1. The length of the CDR3 is 17 residues. The V segment lost 5 bases and the J segment 5 bases; nucleotides outside the gene matches: 14. Per the germline V gene, CDR1 is ENHRY and CDR2 is SYGVKD. The CDR3 region is CAISTTGAVVGTGELFF. The CDR3 region has the DNA TGTGCCATCAGTACAACAGGGGCGGTCGTGGGTACCGGGGAGCTGTTTTTT.

This clonotype was seen only a few times. This chain uses TRBV11-2 with TRBJ2-1, with TRBD2 identical over 10 bases. Germline CDR1 is SGHAT and CDR2 is FQNNGV. Trimming took 3 bases from V and 8 from J; bases not matched to a gene: 7. This CDR3 is 15 amino acids long. The CDR3 nucleotides read TGTGCCAGCAGCTTTCTAGCGGGAGTAATCTATGAGCAGTTCTTC. It codes for CASSFLAGVIYEQFF.

V and J are TRBV12-3 or TRBV12-4 and TRBJ2-3; D is tentatively TRBD1 or TRBD2 (6 bases each). This CDR3 is built from 15 residues. V gave up 6 bases and J gave up 5 bases, with 18 bases separating them. CDR3 sequence reads: CASRSYGGRGDTQYF. Here the CDR3 DNA reads TGTGCCAGCAGGTCGTATGGGGGGCGAGGAGATACGCAGTATTTT.

The rearrangement uses TRBV29-1 and TRBJ2-1; the D is unclear. The CDR3 has 11 residues. Germline CDR1 is SQVTM and CDR2 is ANQGSEA. With 7 bases removed from V and 3 bases from J, the gap between germline ends came to 7 bases. The CDR3 bases are TGCAGCGGGAACGTCTACAATGAGCAGTTCTTC. It is translated as CSGNVYNEQFF.

V usage is TRBV5-1 and J usage is TRBJ1-1; perhaps TRBD1 as D (5 bases). This CDR3 region has 15 residues. Deletions cut 4 bases from V and 0 bases from J, with 13 bases between. Germline assignment: CDR1 SGHRS and CDR2 YFSETQ. The CDR3 protein is CASSPTGGVNTEAFF. The CDR3 coding sequence is TGCGCCAGCAGCCCCACCGGGGGGGTGAACACTGAAGCTTTCTTT. Full variable domain (outside the CDR3, taken from reference TRBV5-1 and TRBJ1-1): KAGVTQTPRYLIKTRGQQVTLSCSPISGHRSVSWYQQTPGQGLQFLFEYFSETQRNKGNFPGRFSGRQFSNSRSEMNVSTLELGDSALYLCASSPTGGVNTEAFFGQGTRLTVV.

This chain links TRBV15 with TRBJ2-7, with D perhaps matching TRBD2 (7 bases). The CDR3 runs 14 residues. The germline V gene encodes CDR1 LNHNV and CDR2 YYDKDF (reference sequence). V lost 4 bases to trimming and J lost 3 bases, with 13 bases between them. The CDR3 DNA sequence: TGTGCCACCAGCATGGGGGGGGCCCACTACGAGCAGTACGTC. Amino acids: CATSMGGAHYEQYV.

This clonotype was seen a few times. The chain recombines TRBV5-1 with TRBJ2-1; D remains ambiguous. The CDR3 is made up of 14 amino acids. Germline CDR1 reads SGHRS; CDR2 reads YFSETQ. The V end lost 0 bases, the J end lost 5 bases, and 9 bases lay between the germline ends. CDR3 sequence reads: CASSLASRHNEQFF. The CDR3 nucleotides read TGCGCCAGCAGCTTGGCGAGTAGACACAATGAGCAGTTCTTC.

Here the CDR3 reads CASSPGAGTLNEQFF. CDR3 DNA: TGTGCCAGCAGCCCAGGGGCAGGGACTCTCAATGAGCAGTTCTTC. This rearrangement joins TRBV7-9 to TRBJ2-1; either TRBD1 or TRBD2 may supply D (6 bases each). V dropped 5 bases and J dropped 6 bases, with 17 bases sitting between them. CDR1 is SEHNR and CDR2 is FQNEAQ in the germline V gene (reference sequence). This CDR3 has 15 amino acids.

This clonotype was detected a few times. The gene calls are TRBV20-1 and TRBJ2-7; 9 bases fit TRBD1. V was pared by 5 bases and J by 3 bases, with 8 bases of the junction left unmatched. Germline-derived CDR1 and CDR2 are DFQATT and SNEGSKA (reference sequence). CDR3 length: 14 amino acids. CDR3 in DNA: TGCAGTGCTCGGACTGGGACAGGGAGCTACGAGCAGTACTTC. Translating it yields CSARTGTGSYEQYF.

This clonotype was seen a few times. The J gene is TRBJ2-7, the V gene TRBV7-2, with a possible D match to TRBD1 (5 bases). Trimming left V 10 bases short and J 1 base short, with 17 bases between. Germline assignment: CDR1 SGHTA and CDR2 FQGNSA. The CDR3 contains 14 residues. This CDR3 is CATQVRQGSYEQYF. The CDR3 DNA follows: TGTGCCACCCAGGTCAGGCAGGGATCCTACGAGCAGTACTTC.

This clonotype was counted only a few times. This rearrangement joins TRBV7-9 to TRBJ2-7, with D tentatively TRBD2 (6 bases). Germline V lookup: CDR1 SEHNR, CDR2 FQNEAQ (reference sequence). The CDR3 has 14 amino acids. The V end was cut by 4 bases, the J end by 2 bases, with 12 bases between. CDR3 region: CASSYPGVTYEQYF. DNA for the CDR3: TGTGCCAGCAGCTACCCGGGAGTAACCTACGAGCAGTACTTC.

The chain is built from TRBV29-1 and TRBJ2-1; D gene uncertain. Germline-derived CDR1 and CDR2 are SQVTM and ANQGSEA. This CDR3 is 14 amino acids long. In DNA, the CDR3 is TGCGGGTCATTCGACGGCAACGAGGAAAATGAGCAGTTCTTC. Translated: CGSFDGNEENEQFF.

This clonotype has only a few counts. This chain uses TRBV20-1 with TRBJ2-1; tentative D call: TRBD1 (5 bases). Between the trimmed V and J ends, which lost 0 bases and 8 bases, there was a span of 11 bases. The CDR3 has 13 amino acids. Germline V CDR1 and CDR2: DFQATT, SNEGSKA (reference sequence). The CDR3 nucleotides read TGCAGTGCTAGAGACCCAGGGATGGATGAGCAGTTCTTC. This gives the protein CSARDPGMDEQFF.

This chain links TRBV5-1 with TRBJ2-7; no clear D gene. This CDR3 has 14 amino acids. Trimming removed 0 bases from V and 3 bases from J, with 10 bases in between. The germline V gene has CDR1 SGHRS and CDR2 YFSETQ. The DNA of the CDR3 is TGCGCCAGCAGCTTGGACAGCCCTTACTACGAGCAGTACTTC. It yields the protein CASSLDSPYYEQYF.

This clonotype has only a few counts. V usage is TRBV4-1 and J usage is TRBJ2-7; TRBD2 matches 7 bases. V gave up 1 base and J gave up 4 bases; unmatched junction bases: 10. Germline V gene lookup returns CDR1 MGHRA and CDR2 YSYEKL. The CDR3 loop spans 16 amino acids. CDR3 loop: CASSQVLWLAEYEQYF. The DNA for the CDR3 is TGCGCCAGCAGCCAAGTGCTTTGGCTAGCGGAATACGAGCAGTACTTC.

The sample holds a few counts of this clonotype. This sequence joins TRBV6-5 and TRBJ2-1, with D possibly being TRBD1 (5 bases). The germline V gene has CDR1 MNHEY and CDR2 SVGAGI. The CDR3 has 16 amino acids. Trimming left V 0 bases short and J 2 bases short, with 11 bases between. This chain's CDR3 is CASSYSTRGAYNEQFF. The CDR3 region has the DNA TGTGCCAGCAGTTACTCGACAAGGGGTGCCTACAATGAGCAGTTCTTC.

The rearrangement uses TRBV4-2 and TRBJ1-1, with D perhaps matching TRBD1 (5 bases). Germline V gene data show CDR1 as LGHNA and CDR2 as YNFKEQ. This CDR3 is 15 amino acids long. Trimming left V 0 bases short and J 6 bases short, with 14 bases between. As DNA, the CDR3 is TGTGCCAGCAGCCAAGATCGTCAGGGTAACGCTGAAGCTTTCTTT. Its translation: CASSQDRQGNAEAFF.

This clonotype turned up a few times. CDR3 residues: CSAPVASAGETQYF. CDR3 coding DNA: TGCAGCGCGCCAGTTGCTAGCGCTGGAGAGACCCAGTACTTC. The chain joins TRBV20-1 to TRBJ2-5, with D possibly being TRBD2 (6 bases). CDR1 and CDR2 from the germline V gene are DFQATT and SNEGSKA (reference sequence). This CDR3 is built from 14 residues.

This clonotype was seen a handful of times. The chain couples TRBV12-3 or TRBV12-4 to TRBJ1-1; D gene ambiguous. This CDR3 is 15 amino acids long. Trimming left V 3 bases short and J 0 bases short, with 11 bases between. The CDR3 loop reads CASSLKGIMNTEAFF. The CDR3 DNA reads TGTGCCAGCAGTTTGAAGGGAATAATGAACACTGAAGCTTTCTTT.

CDR3 protein: CASSQDWGQGHGYTF. The CDR3 DNA reads as TGTGCCAGCAGCCAAGATTGGGGACAGGGCCATGGCTACACCTTC. The V gene is TRBV3-1, the J gene TRBJ1-2, with 9 bases that match TRBD1. There are 15 residues in the CDR3. Germline loops: CDR1 LGHDT, CDR2 YNNKEL (reference sequence). The ends lost 0 bases at V and 6 bases at J; junction bases unmatched: 5. The full variable domain, completed using reference TRBV3-1 and TRBJ1-2, is DTAVSQTPKYLVTQMGNDKSIKCEQNLGHDTMYWYKQDSKKFLKIMFSYNNKELIINETVPNRFSPKSPDKAHLNLHINSLELGDSAVYFCASSQDWGQGHGYTFGSGTRLTVV.

This clonotype came up a few times. The rearrangement links TRBV24-1 to TRBJ1-5; 7 nucleotides line up with TRBD1. V was pared by 3 bases and J by 1 base, with 5 bases of the junction left unmatched. In germline, CDR1 is KGHDR, CDR2 SFDVKD. CDR3 length equals 16 residues. The CDR3 loop reads CATSDQDRLSNQPQHF. For the CDR3, the DNA is TGTGCCACCAGTGATCAGGACAGGTTGAGCAATCAGCCCCAGCATTTT.

This clonotype was recorded a few times. J is TRBJ2-7 and V is TRBV6-1; D not certain. Per the germline V gene, CDR1 is MNHNS and CDR2 is SASEGT. The CDR3 sequence is 14 residues long. V was cut by 6 bases and J by 2 bases, with 14 bases left in between. The CDR3 sequence is CASSRQGFAYEQYF. The CDR3, as DNA: TGTGCCAGCAGCCGACAAGGCTTTGCCTACGAGCAGTACTTC.